This is a list of T cell receptor beta chains from one sample in a study of control samples from healthy donors and cancer patients. TCRdb keeps only in-frame clones here, not all; method: immunoSEQ multiplex PCR. The sample contains 150,000 to 200,000 clones, 91% of which appear only once. The specimen was blood. The source of these receptors is a woman aged 25 to 45 in good health. Each CDR3 is given with its conserved first and last residue. A D gene is named only where the DNA matches it firmly. Size is omitted from some rows. Given values are once, few, many or a class for expanded clones.

d_call,clone_size,cdr3_length,v_call,j_call,cdr3_aa,cdr3_nt
.,few,14,TRBV5-1,TRBJ1-1,CASSLANPNTEAFF,TGCGCCAGCAGCTTGGCCAACCCCAACACTGAAGCTTTCTTT
TRBD2,.,13,TRBV6-2/TRBV6-3,TRBJ2-5,CASSPGTSATQYF,TGTGCCAGCAGTCCCGGGACTAGCGCGACCCAGTACTTC
TRBD2,once,16,TRBV6-4,TRBJ2-3,CASSDSAAGGTDTQYF,TGTGCCAGCAGTGACTCGGCAGCGGGGGGCACAGATACGCAGTATTTT
.,many,13,TRBV5-4,TRBJ1-1,CASSLQRGTEAFF,TGTGCCAGCAGCTTGCAGCGGGGGACTGAAGCTTTCTTT
TRBD1,.,15,TRBV5-6,TRBJ2-2,CASSLVQGDTGELFF,TGTGCCAGCAGCTTGGTACAGGGGGACACCGGGGAGCTGTTTTTT
TRBD2,.,15,TRBV11-3,TRBJ2-2,CASSPGGLGTGELFF,TGTGCCAGCAGCCCGGGGGGGCTAGGAACCGGGGAGCTGTTTTTT
.,.,15,TRBV6-1,TRBJ1-1,CASSDFAGARTEAFF,TGTGCCAGCAGTGATTTCGCGGGGGCTCGGACTGAAGCTTTCTTT
.,.,15,TRBV4-1,TRBJ2-2,CASSQGRVFAGELFF,TGCGCCAGCAGCCAAGGGAGGGTTTTTGCCGGGGAGCTGTTTTTT
.,.,12,TRBV28,TRBJ2-1,CASSRDNNEQFF,TGTGCCAGCAGCCGGGACAACAATGAGCAGTTCTTC
.,.,15,TRBV25-1,TRBJ1-4,CASSESVGANEKLFF,TGTGCCAGCAGTGAATCGGTAGGGGCTAATGAAAAACTGTTTTTT
TRBD1,.,14,TRBV27,TRBJ2-7,CASSDLDRAYEQYF,TGTGCCAGCAGTGACCTGGACAGGGCGTACGAGCAGTACTTC
.,.,16,TRBV7-2,TRBJ2-3,CASSSATVTLTDTQYF,TGTGCCAGCAGCTCGGCGACGGTAACTCTCACAGATACGCAGTATTTT
TRBD2,.,16,TRBV3-1/TRBV3-2,TRBJ2-1,CASSQVAGGYYNEQFF,TGTGCCAGCAGCCAAGTAGCGGGGGGGTACTACAATGAGCAGTTCTTC
.,.,11,TRBV19,TRBJ2-7,CASGANYEQYF,TGTGCCAGTGGAGCTAACTACGAGCAGTACTTC
.,once,15,TRBV27,TRBJ1-1,CASSLSGPPNTEAFF,TGTGCCAGCAGTTTATCGGGACCGCCGAACACTGAAGCTTTCTTT
TRBD2,.,15,TRBV7-2,TRBJ2-1,CASSSSGTHYNEQFF,TGTGCCAGCAGCTCTAGCGGGACCCACTACAATGAGCAGTTCTTC
.,.,14,TRBV3-1/TRBV3-2,TRBJ2-1,CASSQVVRGNEQFF,TGTGCCAGCAGCCAAGTAGTGAGGGGTAATGAGCAGTTCTTC
TRBD2,.,15,TRBV6-6,TRBJ2-1,CASSPSGSSYNEQFF,TGTGCCAGCAGTCCTAGCGGGAGCTCCTACAATGAGCAGTTCTTC
TRBD1,.,14,TRBV28,TRBJ2-7,CASSPQGAMYEQYF,TGTGCCAGCAGCCCACAGGGGGCCATGTACGAGCAGTACTTC
.,few,13,TRBV2,TRBJ1-4,CASSALPNEKLFF,TGTGCCAGCAGTGCTTTGCCGAATGAAAAACTGTTTTTT
TRBD2,.,16,TRBV19,TRBJ2-5,CASSIWVAGGQETQYF,TGTGCCAGTAGTATTTGGGTAGCGGGGGGCCAAGAGACCCAGTACTTC
TRBD2,.,15,TRBV3-1/TRBV3-2,TRBJ2-5,CASSRGTAGAETQYF,TGTGCCAGCAGCCGGGGAACAGCGGGAGCAGAGACCCAGTACTTC